This TCR beta chain came from a study of blood T cell repertoires in COVID-19. Background on the study: Both acute and convalescent COVID-19 samples were obtained from the United States, Italy and Spain.

Clones were sequenced by immunoSEQ multiplex PCR, and TCRdb holds only the in-frame ones, with some missing. The data show 100,000 or so clones, 82% seen once. Trimming took off 7 bases at V and 6 bases at J, with 12 bases between the two ends. The CDR3 extends over 13 amino acids. The sequence was collected from a woman of 80 years or more with acute or convalescent COVID-19. Sequencing input: peripheral blood. V usage is TRBV12-3 or TRBV12-4 and J usage is TRBJ2-2; D gene uncertain. The CDR3 coding sequence is TGTGCCAGCACCCCCTTTGAGTCCGGGGAGCTGTTTTTT. This gives the protein CASTPFESGELFF.